Each of the 19 T cell receptor beta chains below was sequenced from the same sample in a study of identical twins. TCRdb used MiXCR to reprocess the 5' RACE reads, holding one entry per CDR3 protein. Of roughly 200,000 distinct CDR3 sequences listed, 15% are singletons. Another study also made use of these data, one on T cells expressing NK-cell markers.

Material for sequencing was CD8+ T cells sorted from blood. These receptor sequences come from a woman aged 18-29 years in good health.

This clonotype has only a few counts. V is TRBV20-1 and J is TRBJ2-7; the D is unclear. V dropped 2 bases and J dropped 4 bases, with 12 bases sitting between them. The CDR3 extends over 13 amino acids. Germline loops: CDR1 DFQATT, CDR2 SNEGSKA (reference sequence). CDR3 sequence (DNA): TGCAGTGCTAGATCCGACCTTGCGTACGAGCAGTACTTC. Translated: CSARSDLAYEQYF.

In its sample, this clonotype was seen a few times. This chain joins TRBV4-1 and TRBJ2-1; D may be TRBD1 (6 bases). V dropped 4 bases and J dropped 7 bases, with 8 bases sitting between them. From germline, CDR1 is MGHRA and CDR2 YSYEKL. This CDR3 has 12 residues. The CDR3 DNA reads TGCGCCAGCAGCCGGACAGCTAATGAGCAGTTCTTC. The encoded protein is CASSRTANEQFF.

The chain recombines TRBV27 with TRBJ2-7, with D perhaps TRBD2 (5 bases). The germline gives CDR1 MNHEY, CDR2 SMNVEV (reference sequence). CDR3 length: 15 amino acids. Trimming shortened V by 2 bases and J by 7 bases, and 18 bases separated the two germline ends. The CDR3 nucleotides read TGTGCCAGCAGTTTAGGGAGCGGCCTCTCTGGGGAGCAGTACTTC. The encoded protein is CASSLGSGLSGEQYF.

This clonotype was picked up a small number of times. This chain uses TRBV20-1 with TRBJ2-3, with 7 positions matching TRBD2. CDR1 DFQATT and CDR2 SNEGSKA come from the germline V gene (reference sequence). The V segment lost 6 bases and the J segment 2 bases; nucleotides outside the gene matches: 11. This CDR3 has 15 amino acids. CDR3 bases: TGCAGTGCCCCTGCACGACTAGCCTCCACAGATACGCAGTATTTT. This translates into CSAPARLASTDTQYF.

This clonotype was seen only a few times. The genes are TRBV6-4 and TRBJ2-3; 8 positions match TRBD2. This CDR3 is 15 amino acids long. Trimming removed 4 bases from V and 3 bases from J; junction bases left unmatched: 6. Germline CDR1 and CDR2: MRHNA and SNTAGT. CDR3 DNA sequence: TGTGCCAGCAGTGCGGCGGGAGGTGGGACAGATACGCAGTATTTT. Residues: CASSAAGGGTDTQYF.

This clonotype has a handful of counts. The CDR3 nucleotides read TGCGCCAGCAGCCAAGATCCGAGTAGCTACTACGAGCAGTACTTC. Its translation: CASSQDPSSYYEQYF. This chain connects TRBV4-1 to TRBJ2-7; no clear D gene. Trimming stripped 0 bases from V and 3 bases from J, with 12 bases between. Germline loops: CDR1 MGHRA, CDR2 YSYEKL. This CDR3 spans 15 amino acids.

V gene TRBV29-1 combines with J gene TRBJ2-1; 8 nucleotides match TRBD2. With 5 bases clipped from V and 6 bases from J, the junction kept 9 bases outside the gene matches. CDR1 and CDR2 from the germline V gene are SQVTM and ANQGSEA. The CDR3 has 14 residues. CDR3 loop: CSVKREPRVNEQFF. In nucleotides, the CDR3 is TGCAGCGTTAAGCGGGAGCCCCGGGTCAATGAGCAGTTCTTC.

This clonotype was recorded many times. The chain uses TRBV3-1 and TRBJ1-1; D is unresolved. V was clipped by 2 bases and J by 4 bases, with 14 bases between them. The CDR3 covers 15 residues. Germline lookup yields CDR1 LGHDT and CDR2 YNNKEL (reference sequence). The CDR3 spells CASSQYIQGGTEAFF. In DNA, the CDR3 is TGTGCCAGCAGCCAATATATTCAAGGTGGCACTGAAGCTTTCTTT.

The CDR3 nucleotides are TGTGCCAGCAGCTCAGCTAGCGGGGTGCCCCGAGAGACCCAGTACTTC. This gives the protein CASSSASGVPRETQYF. The chain employs TRBV7-9 and TRBJ2-5, with 9 bases lining up with TRBD2. The V and J ends lost 4 bases and 4 bases, in that order; junction bases with no gene match: 10. Germline CDR1 is SEHNR and CDR2 is FQNEAQ (reference sequence). CDR3 size: 16 residues.

V and J are TRBV4-2 and TRBJ1-2; D is unresolved. Germline V CDR1 and CDR2: LGHNA, YNFKEQ. This CDR3 has 16 amino acids. V lost 0 bases and J lost 0, with 11 bases in between. CDR3 coding DNA: TGTGCCAGCAGCCAAGAGGTACGGGTTTCTAACTATGGCTACACCTTC. Translation: CASSQEVRVSNYGYTF.

V and J are TRBV7-9 and TRBJ2-1; 7 nucleotides agree with TRBD1. V dropped 6 bases and J dropped 5; count of bases not matched to a gene: 10. The CDR3 has 15 residues. Germline CDR1 is SEHNR and CDR2 is FQNEAQ (reference sequence). In DNA form, the CDR3 reads TGTGCCAGCAGTACTGGAACCGGGACAGACAATGAGCAGTTCTTC. Translating it yields CASSTGTGTDNEQFF. The whole variable domain, filled in from reference TRBV7-9 and TRBJ2-1, reads DTGVSQNPRHKITKRGQNVTFRCDPISEHNRLYWYRQTLGQGPEFLTYFQNEAQLEKSRLLSDRFSAERPKGSFSTLEIQRTEQGDSAMYLCASSTGTGTDNEQFFGPGTRLTVL.

This chain joins TRBV23-1 and TRBJ1-4; maybe TRBD1 (5 bases). TRBV23-1 is identified as an open reading frame with a role that is uncertain. Trimming took off 4 bases at V and 4 bases at J, with 7 bases between the two ends. The CDR3 contains 13 residues. The CDR3 loop reads CASSLGHNEKLFF. In DNA, the CDR3 is TGCGCCAGCAGTCTAGGACATAATGAAAAACTGTTTTTT.

This clonotype was seen a few times. The CDR3 is CACRDSPPNEQFF. CDR3 nucleotides: TGTGCCTGCCGGGACAGCCCGCCCAATGAGCAGTTCTTC. The V and J genes are TRBV12-3 or TRBV12-4 and TRBJ2-1, with TRBD1 identical over 7 bases. Trimming removed 11 bases from V and 6 bases from J; junction bases left unmatched: 10. The CDR3 has 13 amino acids.

This clonotype was detected a few times. The J gene is TRBJ1-2, the V gene TRBV6-1, with D unresolved. Germline V gene data show CDR1 as MNHNS and CDR2 as SASEGT. The germline V and J ends were trimmed by 6 bases and 5 bases, with 13 bases remaining between them. CDR3 size: 13 residues. CDR3 in amino acids: CASSLSSSYGYTF. The CDR3 DNA reads TGTGCCAGCAGCCTGTCTTCCTCTTATGGCTACACCTTC.

The chain joins TRBV19 to TRBJ1-3; 7 nucleotides line up with TRBD1. Per the germline V gene, CDR1 is LNHDA and CDR2 is SQIVND (reference sequence). The junction had 8 bases not matched to a gene; V was cut back by 6 bases and J by 3 bases. The CDR3 sequence is 15 residues long. The CDR3 sequence is CASSATGKDGNTIYF. The CDR3 coding sequence is TGTGCCAGTAGCGCGACAGGGAAGGATGGAAACACCATATATTTT.

The table lists this clonotype with a few counts. The CDR3 DNA reads TGTGCCAGCAGCTTAGATCGGTTAGAGGAGACCCAGTACTTC. Translated: CASSLDRLEETQYF. The chain combines TRBV11-2 with TRBJ2-5; no clear D gene. The CDR3 length is 14 residues. Per the germline V gene, CDR1 is SGHAT and CDR2 is FQNNGV. V was clipped by 0 bases and J by 5 bases, with 10 bases between them.

This clonotype was seen only a few times. The rearrangement uses TRBV6-1 and TRBJ2-1; 7 bases are shared with TRBD2. This CDR3 is 14 amino acids long. V lost 10 bases and J lost 8; bases outside the gene matches: 14. Germline V CDR1 and CDR2: MNHNS, SASEGT. The CDR3 region is CATLGDYTSDEQFF. The CDR3 coding sequence is TGTGCCACCCTAGGGGACTACACTTCCGATGAGCAGTTCTTC.

This clonotype came up a few times. The chain couples TRBV4-3 to TRBJ2-5; possible D gene TRBD2, 5 bases. The germline CDR1 and CDR2 sequences are LGHNA and YSLEER. Trimming cost V 1 base and J 4 bases, with 13 bases left between them. The CDR3 is made up of 15 amino acids. The CDR3 sequence is CASSQGHSLGETQYF. In DNA, the CDR3 is TGCGCCAGCAGCCAAGGTCATTCACTAGGAGAGACCCAGTACTTC.

This clonotype was seen more than once but under ten times. The chain joins TRBV7-8 to TRBJ2-1; D remains unclear. Trimming stripped 1 base from V and 10 bases from J, with 11 bases between. The germline V gene has CDR1 SGHVS and CDR2 FQNEAQ. The CDR3 spans 13 residues. CDR3 loop: CASSLGWEIEQFF. DNA for the CDR3: TGTGCCAGCAGCTTAGGGTGGGAAATCGAGCAGTTCTTC.